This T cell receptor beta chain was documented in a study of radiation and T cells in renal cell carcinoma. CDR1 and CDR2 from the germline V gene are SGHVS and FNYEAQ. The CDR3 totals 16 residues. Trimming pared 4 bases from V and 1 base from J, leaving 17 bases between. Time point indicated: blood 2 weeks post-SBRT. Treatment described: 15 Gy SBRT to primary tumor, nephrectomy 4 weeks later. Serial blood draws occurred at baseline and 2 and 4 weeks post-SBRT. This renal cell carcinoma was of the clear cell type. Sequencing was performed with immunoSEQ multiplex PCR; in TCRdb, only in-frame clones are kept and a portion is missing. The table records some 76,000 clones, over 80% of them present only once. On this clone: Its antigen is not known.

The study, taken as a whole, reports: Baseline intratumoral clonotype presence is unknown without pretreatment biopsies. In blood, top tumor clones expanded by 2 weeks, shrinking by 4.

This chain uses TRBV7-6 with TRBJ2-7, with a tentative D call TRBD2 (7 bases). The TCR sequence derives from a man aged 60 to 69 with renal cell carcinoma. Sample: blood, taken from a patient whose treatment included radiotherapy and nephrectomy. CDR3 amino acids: CASSWSWGGNSYEQYF. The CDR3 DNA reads TGTGCCAGCAGCTGGTCTTGGGGGGGCAATTCCTACGAGCAGTACTTC.